This TCR beta chain appears in the sequencing data of a study of T cells in Graves' hyperthyroidism and ophthalmopathy. Findings and limits, study-wide: Ophthalmopathy and stable hyperthyroidism were told apart by a 13 V-J model. Most thyroid clonotypes expanded above 0.001 were also detected in blood.

There are many counts of this clonotype. Its antigen is not known. The cohort's ophthalmopathy patients, a group with duration under 3 months, had a Clinical Activity Score of at least 3 and a NOSPECS grade of at least 4. Amplified TCR beta CDR3 regions derived from RNA transcripts. HTBI primers were the set used in a first-round RT-PCR of the TCR CDR3. Each CDR3 protein gets one entry after TCRdb re-called the multiplex PCR reads with MiXCR. Altogether hundreds of thousands of distinct CDR3 sequences are present, around 24% being singletons, with the ten largest covering about 10%. V was pared by 5 bases and J by 1 base, with 12 bases between. Germline CDR1 LNHDA, CDR2 SQIVND (reference sequence). This CDR3 is built from 15 residues.

J is TRBJ1-5 and V is TRBV19; weak D call: TRBD1 (5 bases). Sample: blood. This TCR came from a woman under 40 with Graves' ophthalmopathy. CDR3 residues: CASSPGRTSNQPQHF. Here the CDR3 DNA reads TGTGCCAGTAGTCCTGGCAGGACAAGCAATCAGCCCCAGCATTTT.